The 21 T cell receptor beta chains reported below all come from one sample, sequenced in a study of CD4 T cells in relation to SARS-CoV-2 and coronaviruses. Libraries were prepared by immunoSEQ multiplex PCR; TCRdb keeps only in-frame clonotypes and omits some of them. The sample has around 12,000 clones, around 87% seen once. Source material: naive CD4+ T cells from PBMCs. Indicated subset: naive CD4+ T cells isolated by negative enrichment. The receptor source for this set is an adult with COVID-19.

The CDR3 spells CASSLTTGSYNEQFF. Written as DNA, the CDR3 is TGTGCCAGCAGTTTGACCACGGGCTCCTACAATGAGCAGTTCTTC. The rearrangement uses TRBV27 and TRBJ2-1; unclear D gene. This CDR3 has 15 residues. V was pared by 3 bases and J by 0 bases, with 9 bases between. CDR1 and CDR2 (germline): MNHEY, SMNVEV (reference sequence).

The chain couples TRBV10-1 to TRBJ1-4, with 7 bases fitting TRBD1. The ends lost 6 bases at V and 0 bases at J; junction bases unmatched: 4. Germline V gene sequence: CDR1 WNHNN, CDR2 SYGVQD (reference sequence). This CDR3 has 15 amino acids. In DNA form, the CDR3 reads TGCGCCAGCAGAGGGACAGACGCAACTAATGAAAAACTGTTTTTT. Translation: CASRGTDATNEKLFF.

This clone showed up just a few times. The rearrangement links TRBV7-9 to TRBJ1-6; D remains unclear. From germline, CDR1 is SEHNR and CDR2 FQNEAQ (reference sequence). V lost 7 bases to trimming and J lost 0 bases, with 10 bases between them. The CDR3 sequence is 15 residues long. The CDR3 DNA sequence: TGTGCCAGCAACATAGTGAGCTCCTATAATTCACCCCTCCACTTT. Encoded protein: CASNIVSSYNSPLHF. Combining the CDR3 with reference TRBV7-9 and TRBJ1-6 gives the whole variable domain DTGVSQNPRHKITKRGQNVTFRCDPISEHNRLYWYRQTLGQGPEFLTYFQNEAQLEKSRLLSDRFSAERPKGSFSTLEIQRTEQGDSAMYLCASNIVSSYNSPLHFGNGTRLTVT.

DNA for the CDR3: TGTGCCAGCAGTTTATGGGGAGGGGGCTACGAGCAGTACTTC. Its translation: CASSLWGGGYEQYF. V and J are TRBV28 and TRBJ2-7; D is possibly TRBD2 (7 bases). Per the germline V gene, CDR1 is MDHEN and CDR2 is SYDVKM. The CDR3 sequence is 14 residues long. V shed 0 bases and J shed 3 bases, with 9 bases lying between them.

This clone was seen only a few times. CDR3 bases: TGTGCCAGCAGTTTAACGCGGGACCCAGGAAATATTAATTCACCCCTCCACTTT. It encodes CASSLTRDPGNINSPLHF. This chain connects TRBV27 to TRBJ1-6, with D perhaps matching TRBD1 (5 bases). V dropped 2 bases and J dropped 6 bases, with 20 bases sitting between them. Germline V gives CDR1 MNHEY, CDR2 SMNVEV (reference sequence). The CDR3 is 18 residues long.

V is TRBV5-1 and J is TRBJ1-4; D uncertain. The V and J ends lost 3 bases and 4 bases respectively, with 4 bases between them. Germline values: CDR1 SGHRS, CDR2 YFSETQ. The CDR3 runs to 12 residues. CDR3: CASSSSNEKLFF. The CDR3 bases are TGCGCCAGCAGCTCCAGTAATGAAAAACTGTTTTTT.

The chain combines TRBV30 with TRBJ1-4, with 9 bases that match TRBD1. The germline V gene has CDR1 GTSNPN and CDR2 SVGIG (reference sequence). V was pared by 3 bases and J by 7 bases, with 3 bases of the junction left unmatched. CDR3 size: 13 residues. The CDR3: CAWRTGGFEKLFF. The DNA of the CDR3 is TGTGCCTGGAGGACAGGGGGGTTTGAAAAACTGTTTTTT.

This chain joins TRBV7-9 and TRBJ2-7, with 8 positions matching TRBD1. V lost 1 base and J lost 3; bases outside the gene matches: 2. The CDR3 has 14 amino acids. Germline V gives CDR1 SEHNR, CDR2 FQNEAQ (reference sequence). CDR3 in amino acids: CASSLGGQDYEQYF. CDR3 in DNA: TGTGCCAGCAGCTTAGGGGGACAGGACTACGAGCAGTACTTC.

The CDR3 spells CASSPGDSTDTQYF. Here the CDR3 DNA reads TGCGCCAGCAGCCCCGGGGACAGCACAGATACGCAGTATTTT. The gene calls are TRBV10-1 and TRBJ2-3; either TRBD1 or TRBD2 may fit D (5 bases each). Germline CDR1 reads WNHNN; CDR2 reads SYGVQD (reference sequence). The V and J ends lost 6 bases and 0 bases respectively, with 10 bases between them. The CDR3 runs 14 residues.

The CDR3 loop reads CASSEVGVRGYTF. CDR3 nucleotide sequence: TGTGCCAGCAGTGAAGTGGGGGTTCGGGGCTACACCTTC. The chain joins TRBV6-1 to TRBJ1-2; possible D gene TRBD1, 5 bases. This CDR3 comprises 13 residues. Germline values: CDR1 MNHNS, CDR2 SASEGT. Trimming removed 1 base at V and 8 bases at J, with 11 bases between.

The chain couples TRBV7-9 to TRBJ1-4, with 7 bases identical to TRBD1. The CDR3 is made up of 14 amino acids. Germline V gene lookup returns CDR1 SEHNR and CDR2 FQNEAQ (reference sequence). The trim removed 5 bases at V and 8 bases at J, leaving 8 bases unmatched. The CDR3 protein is CASSQDRAGEKLFF. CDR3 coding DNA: TGTGCCAGCAGCCAAGACAGGGCAGGAGAAAAACTGTTTTTT.

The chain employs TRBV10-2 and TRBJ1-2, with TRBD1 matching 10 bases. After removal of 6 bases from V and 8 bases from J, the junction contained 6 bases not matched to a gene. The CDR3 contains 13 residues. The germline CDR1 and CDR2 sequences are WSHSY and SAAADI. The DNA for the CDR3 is TGCGCCAGCAGCGCGACAGGGGGCGACGGCTACACCTTC. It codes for CASSATGGDGYTF.

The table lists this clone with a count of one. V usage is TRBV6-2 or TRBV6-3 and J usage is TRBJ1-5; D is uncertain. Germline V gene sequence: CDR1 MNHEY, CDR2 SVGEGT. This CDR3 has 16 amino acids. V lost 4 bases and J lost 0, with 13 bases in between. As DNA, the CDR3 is TGTGCCAGCAGTTCACCGGGGAAAGGTAGCAATCAGCCCCAGCATTTT. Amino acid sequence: CASSSPGKGSNQPQHF.

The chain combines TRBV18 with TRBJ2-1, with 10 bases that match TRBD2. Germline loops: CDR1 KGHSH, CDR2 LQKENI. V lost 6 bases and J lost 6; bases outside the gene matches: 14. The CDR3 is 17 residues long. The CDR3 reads CASSPGGKRGGFNEQFF. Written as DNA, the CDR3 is TGTGCCAGCTCCCCAGGTGGGAAGCGGGGGGGCTTCAATGAGCAGTTCTTC. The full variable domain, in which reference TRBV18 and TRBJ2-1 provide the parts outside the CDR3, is NAGVMQNPRHLVRRRGQEARLRCSPMKGHSHVYWYRQLPEEGLKFMVYLQKENIIDESGMPKERFSAEFPKEGPSILRIQQVVRGDSAAYFCASSPGGKRGGFNEQFFGPGTRLTVL.

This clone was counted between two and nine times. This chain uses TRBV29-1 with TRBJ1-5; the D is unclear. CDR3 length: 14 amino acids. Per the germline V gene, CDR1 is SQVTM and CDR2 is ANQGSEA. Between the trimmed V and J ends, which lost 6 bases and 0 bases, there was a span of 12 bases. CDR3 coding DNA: TGCAGCGTGACGGTGGGTTCTAGCAATCAGCCCCAGCATTTT. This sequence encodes CSVTVGSSNQPQHF.

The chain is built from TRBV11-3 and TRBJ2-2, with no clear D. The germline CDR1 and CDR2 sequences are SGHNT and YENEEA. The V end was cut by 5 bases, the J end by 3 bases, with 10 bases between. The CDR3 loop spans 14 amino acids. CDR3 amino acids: CASSASPDTGELFF. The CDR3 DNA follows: TGTGCCAGCAGCGCGTCCCCGGACACCGGGGAGCTGTTTTTT.

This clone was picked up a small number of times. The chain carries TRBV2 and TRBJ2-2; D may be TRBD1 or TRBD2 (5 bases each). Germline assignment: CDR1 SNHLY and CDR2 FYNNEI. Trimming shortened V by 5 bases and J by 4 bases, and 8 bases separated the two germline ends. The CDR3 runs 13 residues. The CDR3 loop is CASSRGATGELFF. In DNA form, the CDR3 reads TGTGCCAGCAGTCGAGGGGCCACCGGGGAGCTGTTTTTT.

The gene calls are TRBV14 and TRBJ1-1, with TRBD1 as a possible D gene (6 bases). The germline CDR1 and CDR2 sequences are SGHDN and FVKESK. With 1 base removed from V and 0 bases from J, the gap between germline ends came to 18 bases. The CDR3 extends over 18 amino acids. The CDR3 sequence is CASSQVTRPGDMNTEAFF. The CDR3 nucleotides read TGTGCCAGCAGCCAAGTTACCCGCCCAGGGGATATGAACACTGAAGCTTTCTTT. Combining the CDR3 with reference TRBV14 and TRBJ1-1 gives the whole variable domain EAGVTQFPSHSVIEKGQTVTLRCDPISGHDNLYWYRRVMGKEIKFLLHFVKESKQDESGMPNNRFLAERTGGTYSTLKVQPAELEDSGVYFCASSQVTRPGDMNTEAFFGQGTRLTVV.

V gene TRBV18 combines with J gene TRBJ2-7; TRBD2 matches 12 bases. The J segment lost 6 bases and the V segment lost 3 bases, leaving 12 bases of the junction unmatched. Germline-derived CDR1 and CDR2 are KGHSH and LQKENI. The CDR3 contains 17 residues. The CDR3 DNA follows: TGTGCCAGCTCACCCGGGACAAGACTAGCGGGGGTGGGCGAGCAGTACTTC. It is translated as CASSPGTRLAGVGEQYF.

The CDR3 reads CASSPGQSTDTQYF. CDR3 coding DNA: TGTGCCAGCAGCCCGGGCCAGTCTACAGATACGCAGTATTTT. The genes are TRBV5-4 and TRBJ2-3; no firm D call. V was pared by 4 bases and J by 3 bases, with 12 bases between. The CDR3 is 14 residues long. Germline V lookup: CDR1 SGHNT, CDR2 YYREEE (reference sequence). Supplemented by reference TRBV5-4 and TRBJ2-3, the full variable domain reads ETGVTQSPTHLIKTRGQQVTLRCSSQSGHNTVSWYQQALGQGPQFIFQYYREEENGRGNFPPRFSGLQFPNYSSELNVNALELDDSALYLCASSPGQSTDTQYFGPGTRLTVL.

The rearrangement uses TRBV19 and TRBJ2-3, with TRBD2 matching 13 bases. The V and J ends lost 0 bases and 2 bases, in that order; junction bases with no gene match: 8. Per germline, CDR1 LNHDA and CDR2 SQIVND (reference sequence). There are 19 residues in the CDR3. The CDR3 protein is CASSIDRAGTSGDTDTQYF. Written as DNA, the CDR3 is TGTGCCAGTAGTATAGATCGAGCGGGGACTAGCGGGGACACAGATACGCAGTATTTT. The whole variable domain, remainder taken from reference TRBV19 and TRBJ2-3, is DGGITQSPKYLFRKEGQNVTLSCEQNLNHDAMYWYRQDPGQGLRLIYYSQIVNDFQKGDIAEGYSVSREKKESFPLTVTSAQKNPTAFYLCASSIDRAGTSGDTDTQYFGPGTRLTVL.